This T cell receptor (beta chain) is drawn from a study of T cell responses to AZD1222 COVID-19 vaccine. Study conclusions and caveats: Reportedly, nearly half of unique spike TCRs recognized epitopes outside B.1.351/B.1.1.7 mutations. At baseline, seropositivity was found in only a handful of AZD1222 recipients. All repertoire sampling was performed exclusively after the peak T cell response.

Produced via immunoSEQ multiplex PCR; TCRdb's table is partial and in-frame only. The sample gives 95,000 to 100,000 clones, roughly 87% of which show up once; about 17% is in the top ten. With regard to this clone: Its antigen is not known.

The CDR3 length is 15 residues. Trimming cost V 0 bases and J 7 bases, with 17 bases left between them. The germline CDR1 and CDR2 sequences are SGHRS and YFSETQ. The sample consisted of peripheral blood, taken on day 0 of AZD1222 vaccination. The chain recombines TRBV5-1 with TRBJ2-7; weak D call: TRBD2 (6 bases). The sequence was collected from an adult in good health. CDR3: CASSLGISPGDEQYF. The CDR3 coding sequence is TGCGCCAGCAGCTTGGGCATTTCCCCGGGAGATGAGCAGTACTTC.